A selection of T cell receptor beta chains follows, all from one sample in a study of T cell responses to AZD1222 COVID-19 vaccine. Clones were sequenced by immunoSEQ multiplex PCR, and TCRdb holds only the in-frame ones, with some missing. The sample comprises 110,000 to 150,000 clones, approximately 94% of which are singletons, and roughly 9% rests with the top ten. The sequencing here drew on peripheral blood, taken on day 0 of AZD1222 vaccination. These receptors were taken from an adult in good health. The conserved cysteine and the conserved F or W are not part of the CDR3 here.

j_call v_call cdr3_aa
TRBJ1-6 TRBV25-1 ASSESYRRSPLH
TRBJ2-6 TRBV2 ASTRQGVISGANVLT
TRBJ1-2 TRBV6-5 ASRRTGTYGYT
TRBJ1-2 TRBV28 ASSLLRRYNYGYT
TRBJ1-4 TRBV20-1 SASGVGAGGPNEKLF
TRBJ1-2 TRBV2 ASSADSQNYGYT
TRBJ1-1 TRBV12-5 ASGSDSYRTEAF
TRBJ2-7 TRBV2 ASQTSDGYEQY
TRBJ1-1 TRBV30 AWRWGATEAF
TRBJ2-7 TRBV11-2 ASSSTSDYEQY
TRBJ1-2 TRBV7-9 ASSLQPGQGNYGYT
TRBJ2-7 TRBV28 ASSLSLAGVREQY
TRBJ2-1 TRBV7-3 ASSLSGTSMDEQF
TRBJ2-2 TRBV24-1 ATSDKNTGELF
TRBJ1-2 TRBV6-5 ASSYSTGQGALGYT
TRBJ1-1 TRBV30 AWGTGANTEAF
TRBJ1-5 TRBV6-6 ASSYGQNQPQH
TRBJ2-3 TRBV6-5 ASSVSDTDTQY
TRBJ1-6 TRBV19 ASGSAISPLH
TRBJ1-6 TRBV13 ASSRQGMSNSPLH
TRBJ2-4 TRBV7-9 ASSLVFGRQLNIQY
TRBJ1-1 TRBV2 ASNGGRGNTEAF
TRBJ1-5 TRBV19 ASSITGTGGLKPQH
TRBJ1-4 TRBV7-3 ASSLRQAGEKLF
TRBJ2-1 TRBV4-2 ASSQPSQGVDEQF
TRBJ2-3 TRBV5-1 ASSLGGDADTQY
TRBJ1-1 TRBV29-1 SVPYREVNTEAF
TRBJ2-3 TRBV2 ASSSRGSRNTDTQY
TRBJ1-4 TRBV3-1/TRBV3-2 ASSQGTGIEKLF
TRBJ1-1 TRBV4-1 ASSQDIGSLGAF
TRBJ1-1 TRBV30 AWSVGGMYTEAF
TRBJ2-7 TRBV7-9 ASSRTEWYEQY
TRBJ2-7 TRBV28 ASSPPGSVIRREQY
TRBJ1-6 TRBV7-8 ASSSSPGGSPLH
TRBJ1-2 TRBV12-3/TRBV12-4 ASSRTDMRGYT
TRBJ1-3 TRBV5-1 ASSSDGSSGNTIY
TRBJ1-1 TRBV6-5 ASSTWWVNTEAF
TRBJ2-1 TRBV9 ASSVHSGTSGGKDNEQF
TRBJ1-6 TRBV12-3/TRBV12-4 ASSRSGSPLH
TRBJ1-2 TRBV29-1 SVARAGEIGYT
TRBJ1-2 TRBV5-4 ASSLDRNYGYT
TRBJ1-2 TRBV4-1 ASSQDARTVWGYT
TRBJ1-1 TRBV30 AWDDRNEAF
TRBJ2-7 TRBV5-8 ASSLAAGLSYEQY
TRBJ1-2 TRBV18 ASSPDAGAYGYT
TRBJ1-2 TRBV18 ASSPDGPGYT
TRBJ2-7 TRBV29-1 SVEGLAGGPQEQY
TRBJ1-5 TRBV6-2/TRBV6-3 ASSYSNWGGGLHDQPQH
TRBJ1-1 TRBV6-4 ASRKGGGEAF
TRBJ2-7 TRBV30 AFLDLFRYEQY
TRBJ1-6 TRBV18 ASSLQGVTNSPLH
TRBJ2-1 TRBV27 ASSFLSPGQGSEQF
TRBJ1-4 TRBV5-1 ASSLAQVWEKLF
TRBJ2-5 TRBV11-3 ASSSPGRPETQY
TRBJ1-1 TRBV7-9 ASTLPVYTEAF
TRBJ2-3 TRBV7-9 ASSSRQGFTDTQY
TRBJ1-6 TRBV4-1 ASSQDWTGISSNSPLH